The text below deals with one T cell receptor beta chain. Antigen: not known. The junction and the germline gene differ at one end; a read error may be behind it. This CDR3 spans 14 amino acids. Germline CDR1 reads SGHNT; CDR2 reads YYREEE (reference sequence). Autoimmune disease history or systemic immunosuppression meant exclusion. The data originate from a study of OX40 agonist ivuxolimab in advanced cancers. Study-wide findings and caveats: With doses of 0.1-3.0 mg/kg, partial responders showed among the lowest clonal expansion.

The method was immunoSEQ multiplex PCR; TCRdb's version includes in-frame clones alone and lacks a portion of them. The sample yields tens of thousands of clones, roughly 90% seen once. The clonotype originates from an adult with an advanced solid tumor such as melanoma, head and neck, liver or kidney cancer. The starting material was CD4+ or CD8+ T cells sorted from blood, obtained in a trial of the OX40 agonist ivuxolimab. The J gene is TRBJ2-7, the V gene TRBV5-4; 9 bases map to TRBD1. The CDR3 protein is CASSLDRGLYEQYF. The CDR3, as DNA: TGTGCCAGCAGTTTGGACAGGGGACTCTACGAGCAGTACTTC.